This entry is about one T cell receptor (beta chain). The CDR3 has 15 amino acids. V lost 3 bases to trimming and J lost 7 bases; unmatched junction nucleotides: 7. Germline V gene lookup returns CDR1 SGDLS and CDR2 YYNGEE. Original data processing: The authors estimated nucleated cell counts from reference gene primer amplification. Some clones are missing from TCRdb's copy, which holds only in-frame ones; the method was immunoSEQ multiplex PCR. V, J and clone size were drawn from that table, and D and trimming were deduced from the DNA. The sample has 200,000 to 250,000 clones, approximately 90% seen once. The sample is drawn from a study of blood T cell repertoires in COVID-19. On the study more broadly: Researchers got acute and convalescent COVID-19 samples from the United States, Italy and Spain. Sources were T cells, B-cell-depleted T cells, or PBMCs; the material itself was cDNA or gDNA.

Seattle patient enrollment occurred during active infection, with longitudinal follow-up thereafter. The source material was peripheral blood. This TCR was recovered from a man aged 55-75 years with COVID-19, enrolled during active disease. The chain joins TRBV9 to TRBJ1-6; 7 nucleotides line up with TRBD1. CDR3 protein: CASSAQGHLNSPLHF. In DNA form, the CDR3 reads TGTGCCAGCAGCGCACAGGGGCATTTGAATTCACCCCTCCACTTT.